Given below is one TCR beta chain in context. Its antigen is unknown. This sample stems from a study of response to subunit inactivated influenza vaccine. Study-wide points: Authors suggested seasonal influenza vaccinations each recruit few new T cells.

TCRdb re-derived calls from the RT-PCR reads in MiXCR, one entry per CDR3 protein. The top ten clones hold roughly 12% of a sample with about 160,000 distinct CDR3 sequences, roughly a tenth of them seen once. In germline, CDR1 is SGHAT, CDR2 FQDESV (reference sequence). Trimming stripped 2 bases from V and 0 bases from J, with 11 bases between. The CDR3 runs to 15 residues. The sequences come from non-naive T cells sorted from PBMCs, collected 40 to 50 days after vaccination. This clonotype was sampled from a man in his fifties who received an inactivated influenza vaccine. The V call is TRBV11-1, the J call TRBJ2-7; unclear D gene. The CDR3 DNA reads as TGTGCCAGCAGCTTAAGCGTCAGGAACTCCTACGAGCAGTACTTC. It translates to CASSLSVRNSYEQYF.